This entry lists 2 T cell receptor beta chains sequenced from one sample in a study of T cell repertoires in cytomegalovirus infection. TCRdb passed the reads through MiXCR, listing each CDR3 protein once. The sample has roughly 720,000 distinct CDR3 sequences; 35% to 45% are singletons. The specimen was PBMCs. The receptor source for this set is a human donor in good health (CMV status not recorded). Some clones in this sample may be carry-over from other donors' samples.

This clonotype was seen only a few times. The chain is built from TRBV7-2 and TRBJ2-1; D might be TRBD2 (5 bases). The CDR3 totals 13 residues. V was pared by 3 bases and J by 6 bases, with 9 bases between. Germline-derived CDR1 and CDR2 are SGHTA and FQGNSA. The CDR3 loop reads CASSFWTANEQFF. The CDR3 DNA reads as TGTGCCAGCAGCTTCTGGACTGCCAATGAGCAGTTCTTC.

The CDR3 sequence: CASSFGGGTLDTQYF. CDR3 nucleotide sequence: TGTGCCAGCAGCTTTGGCGGGGGTACCCTGGATACGCAGTATTTT. The chain couples TRBV7-9 to TRBJ2-3; 7 bases agree with TRBD2. CDR3 length: 15 amino acids. J gave up 6 bases and V 3 bases, and 9 bases lay outside the gene matches. Per the germline V gene, CDR1 is SEHNR and CDR2 is FQNEAQ (reference sequence).